Listed below are T cell receptor beta chains from one sample, sequenced in a study of blood T cell repertoires in COVID-19. The assay was immunoSEQ multiplex PCR, and TCRdb's table has in-frame clones only and misses some. The sample contains about 71,000 clones, just over 85% of which appear only once. Sequenced: peripheral blood. The origin of the receptors is a man in his forties or fifties with active COVID-19. The CDR3 runs from the conserved cysteine through the conserved F or W. The D gene is left open where the match is weak. Where a row states a size, it is once, few, many or the class of an expanded clone; other rows omit it.

clone_size j_call v_call d_call cdr3_aa cdr3_nt
. TRBJ1-1 TRBV4-2 . CASSQDMTARNTEAFF TGTGCCAGCAGCCAAGATATGACAGCCAGGAACACTGAAGCTTTCTTT
. TRBJ1-5 TRBV6-5 TRBD1 CASSPGTGVQPQHF TGTGCCAGCAGCCCCGGGACAGGCGTCCAGCCCCAGCATTTT
. TRBJ2-2 TRBV5-5 . CASSFAGELFF TGTGCCAGCAGCTTCGCCGGGGAGCTGTTTTTT
. TRBJ1-2 TRBV24-1 . CATSDPNLQGNYGYTF TGTGCCACCAGTGATCCAAACCTGCAGGGGAACTATGGCTACACCTTC
. TRBJ2-2 TRBV6-1 . CASSARRAGSLTGELFF TGTGCCAGCAGTGCCCGCCGGGCGGGGTCGCTCACCGGGGAGCTGTTTTTT
. TRBJ2-3 TRBV5-8 TRBD2 CASSLGLAVQGTQYF TGTGCCAGCAGCTTGGGACTAGCGGTGCAGGGTACGCAGTATTTT
. TRBJ2-1 TRBV27 . CASSLRADSYNEQFF TGTGCCAGCAGTCTCAGGGCAGATTCCTACAATGAGCAGTTCTTC
. TRBJ2-5 TRBV6-5 TRBD2 CASQMGLVETQYF TGTGCCAGCCAGATGGGACTAGTAGAGACCCAGTACTTC
. TRBJ1-1 TRBV27 TRBD1 CASSPGTVLNTEAFF TGTGCCAGCAGCCCCGGGACAGTTTTGAACACTGAAGCTTTCTTT
. TRBJ2-1 TRBV14 TRBD2 CASSQDRTSGSLYNEQFF TGTGCCAGCAGCCAAGATCGCACTAGCGGGAGCCTCTACAATGAGCAGTTCTTC
. TRBJ2-7 TRBV5-1 TRBD1 CASSDRVPSYEQYF TGCGCCAGCAGCGACAGGGTCCCGTCGTACGAGCAGTACTTC
few TRBJ1-1 TRBV7-9 . CASSLHSMNTEAFF TGTGCCAGCAGCTTACATTCCATGAACACTGAAGCTTTCTTT
. TRBJ2-1 TRBV7-9 TRBD2 CASSWGSSGSSGNNEQFF TGTGCCAGCAGCTGGGGGTCTAGCGGGAGCTCCGGCAACAATGAGCAGTTCTTC
. TRBJ2-5 TRBV5-6 . CASSSPNYGETQYF TGTGCCAGCAGCTCCCCGAATTACGGGGAGACCCAGTACTTC
few TRBJ1-5 TRBV19 . CASSIVSGNQPQHF TGTGCCAGTAGTATAGTGTCCGGGAATCAGCCCCAGCATTTT
. TRBJ1-5 TRBV19 . CASSSIKQGNHQPQHF TGTGCCAGTAGTTCAATCAAACAGGGTAACCATCAGCCCCAGCATTTT
once TRBJ2-1 TRBV7-9 TRBD2 CASSLIAGGSYNEQFF TGTGCCAGCAGCTTGATAGCGGGAGGCTCCTACAATGAGCAGTTCTTC
. TRBJ1-1 TRBV19 . CAIAYREGNTEAFF TGTGCCATAGCCTACAGGGAAGGGAACACTGAAGCTTTCTTT
. TRBJ1-2 TRBV4-1 . CASSPGGRGGFGYTF TGCGCCAGCAGCCCTGGAGGCAGGGGAGGGTTTGGCTACACCTTC
. TRBJ2-3 TRBV4-1 TRBD2 CASSQLPLAGATDTQYF TGCGCCAGCAGCCAGCTACCGTTAGCGGGAGCCACAGATACGCAGTATTTT
once TRBJ2-3 TRBV5-1 TRBD1 CASSRDSFTDTQYF TGCGCCAGCAGCCGGGACAGTTTCACAGATACGCAGTATTTT
. TRBJ2-3 TRBV4-2 TRBD2 CASSQGLAGANTQYF TGTGCCAGCAGCCAGGGGCTAGCGGGAGCGAATACGCAGTATTTT
. TRBJ1-1 TRBV18 . CASSSGRGMNTEAFF TGTGCCAGCTCATCCGGGCGGGGGATGAACACTGAAGCTTTCTTT
. TRBJ1-5 TRBV12-5 . CASGSGQPPQPQHF TGTGCTAGTGGTTCCGGACAGCCACCTCAGCCCCAGCATTTT
. TRBJ1-5 TRBV19 . CASMAPRGAQPQHF TGTGCCAGTATGGCGCCTCGGGGGGCTCAGCCCCAGCATTTT
. TRBJ1-2 TRBV11-2 TRBD1 CASSRLQGGDYGYTF TGTGCCAGCAGCCGACTCCAGGGGGGCGACTATGGCTACACCTTC
. TRBJ2-7 TRBV5-4 TRBD2 CASRAGGGTYEQYF TGTGCCAGCAGGGCGGGCGGGGGGACCTACGAGCAGTACTTC
. TRBJ2-3 TRBV2 TRBD2 CASSVGGGVVADTQYF TGTGCCAGCAGTGTCGGCGGGGGGGTCGTAGCAGATACGCAGTATTTT
. TRBJ2-3 TRBV3-1/TRBV3-2 . CASSQDLWRGTDTQYF TGTGCCAGCAGCCAAGATCTTTGGCGGGGCACAGATACGCAGTATTTT
. TRBJ1-2 TRBV24-1 . CATSESGFGYTF TGTGCCACCAGTGAGTCGGGGTTTGGCTACACCTTC
. TRBJ1-6 TRBV19 . CASSLGGALGSPLHF TGTGCCAGTAGTTTGGGAGGGGCGCTTGGTTCACCCCTCCACTTT
. TRBJ1-2 TRBV11-1 TRBD1 CASSPEPTGGDGYTF TGTGCCAGCAGCCCAGAACCGACAGGGGGTGATGGCTACACCTTC
. TRBJ1-5 TRBV2 TRBD1 CASKDRVSNQPQHF TGTGCCAGCAAGGACAGGGTGAGCAATCAGCCCCAGCATTTT
few TRBJ2-7 TRBV5-8 . CASSRKEITGEQYF TGTGCCAGCAGCAGAAAAGAGATTACGGGCGAGCAGTACTTC
. TRBJ2-3 TRBV24-1 . CATSDPRREDTQYF TGTGCCACCAGTGACCCGCGTCGGGAAGATACGCAGTATTTT
. TRBJ2-2 TRBV19 TRBD2 CASSMLASGGAEELFF TGTGCCAGTAGTATGTTGGCTAGCGGGGGGGCAGAGGAGCTGTTTTTT
. TRBJ2-7 TRBV14 TRBD1 CASSQSDPWPGQGSWVGYEQYF TGTGCCAGCAGCCAATCTGACCCCTGGCCGGGACAGGGTTCATGGGTTGGCTACGAGCAGTACTTC
. TRBJ2-7 TRBV5-1 TRBD2 CASSFYNGGAADEQYF TGCGCCAGCAGCTTTTACAACGGGGGGGCCGCCGACGAGCAGTACTTC
. TRBJ1-2 TRBV12-3/TRBV12-4 . CASSPPGYYGYTF TGTGCCAGCAGCCCGCCGGGGTACTATGGCTACACCTTC
. TRBJ2-1 TRBV20-1 . CSASRRGYNEQFF TGCAGTGCTAGTCGACGGGGCTACAATGAGCAGTTCTTC
few TRBJ1-5 TRBV7-2 . CASNPRSGRDQPQHF TGTGCCAGCAACCCGAGGTCGGGGAGGGATCAGCCCCAGCATTTT
. TRBJ1-5 TRBV27 . CASSLREVDQPQHF TGTGCCAGCAGTTTACGGGAGGTTGATCAGCCCCAGCATTTT
. TRBJ1-3 TRBV30 . CASRTAGNTIYF TGTGCCTCCCGGACAGCTGGAAACACCATATATTTT
. TRBJ2-1 TRBV9 . CASSVADQVYNEQFF TGTGCCAGCAGCGTAGCAGACCAGGTATACAATGAGCAGTTCTTC
. TRBJ2-1 TRBV24-1 TRBD2 CATSDGTSGRNEQFF TGTGCCACCAGTGACGGGACTAGCGGGAGAAATGAGCAGTTCTTC
. TRBJ1-2 TRBV3-1/TRBV3-2 . CASSPRTTPYGYTF TGTGCCAGCAGCCCCCGGACAACCCCCTATGGCTACACCTTC
. TRBJ1-1 TRBV27 . CASKRGSGNTEAFF TGTGCCAGCAAGAGGGGGTCCGGGAACACTGAAGCTTTCTTT
. TRBJ2-3 TRBV5-1 TRBD1 CASSSGTGTDTQYF TGCGCCAGCAGCTCCGGGACAGGCACAGATACGCAGTATTTT
. TRBJ1-4 TRBV2 TRBD1 CASRPGQGAEKLFF TGTGCCAGCAGACCGGGACAGGGAGCTGAAAAACTGTTTTTT
. TRBJ1-4 TRBV5-1 TRBD1 CATSTGPNEKLFF TGCGCCACCTCGACAGGGCCTAATGAAAAACTGTTTTTT
once TRBJ1-2 TRBV5-5 TRBD1 CASSRQGHPDGYTF TGTGCCAGCAGCCGACAGGGTCACCCCGATGGCTACACCTTC
. TRBJ2-7 TRBV27 TRBD2 CASSLSGGHEQYF TGTGCCAGCAGTCTTAGCGGGGGACACGAGCAGTACTTC
few TRBJ2-7 TRBV6-5 . CAFWGPRNEQYF TGTGCCTTTTGGGGGCCTCGGAACGAGCAGTACTTC
. TRBJ1-5 TRBV9 . CASSGGDDSGQPQHF TGTGCCAGCAGCGGGGGGGATGATAGCGGTCAGCCCCAGCATTTT
. TRBJ2-2 TRBV5-4 TRBD2 CASSPGLANTGELFF TGTGCCAGCAGTCCGGGACTAGCGAACACCGGGGAGCTGTTTTTT